This TCR beta chain comes out of a study of identical twins. Findings and caveats of the study: It was out-of-frame TCR alpha sharing in monozygotic twins that models underestimated.

Concerning this clonotype itself: Its antigen remains unidentified.

TCRdb re-called the 5' RACE reads through MiXCR, storing one row per CDR3 protein. The sample lists some 500,000 distinct CDR3 sequences; 20% to 25% were seen once. CDR3 length equals 17 residues. The ends were cut back, 4 bases at V and 2 bases at J, with 19 bases in the middle. Germline V gene lookup returns CDR1 MNHEY and CDR2 SMNVEV (reference sequence). These records were also assigned to another study, of T cells expressing NK-cell markers. This second study notes: Each TCR beta repertoire originated in sorted T cells that were CD3+CD56+NKG2C+, CD3+CD56+NKG2C- or CD3+CD56-NKG2C+.

This chain uses TRBV27 with TRBJ2-3; perhaps TRBD2 as D (6 bases). The source of this sequence is a woman aged 18-35 years in good health. The specimen sequenced was CD4+ T cells sorted from blood. CDR3 amino acids: CASSSGPGLPDTDTQYF. The DNA for the CDR3 is TGTGCCAGCAGTTCCGGTCCGGGACTCCCAGACACAGATACGCAGTATTTT.